This T cell receptor (beta chain) appears in the sequencing data of a study of T cells after yellow fever vaccination. CDR3 length equals 15 residues. The germline V gene has CDR1 ENHRY and CDR2 SYGVKD. After removal of 6 bases from V and 4 bases from J, the junction contained 9 bases not matched to a gene. Comments on this clonotype: Antigen unknown.

Findings of the study overall: The secondary response peaked faster, at day 5 versus 15, but was weaker. Most clones from primary vaccination resurfaced after the booster (approximately 95% CD4, about 91% CD8).

A process of 5'RACE template switching, which added a universal primer site and UMIs, was used to make TCR cDNA. MiXCR, run by TCRdb on the 5' RACE reads, gives a single entry per CDR3 protein. The sample lists fewer than 450,000 distinct CDR3 sequences, roughly 8.3% occurring once. Specimen: PBMCs, collected roughly seven weeks after the first yellow fever vaccination. The sequence was collected from a man aged 18 to 30 who received the YFV17D yellow fever vaccine. The V and J genes are TRBV10-3 and TRBJ2-5; 9 bases line up with TRBD2. The CDR3 DNA reads as TGTGCCATCAGCCCTAGGACTAGCGAGCGAGAGACCCAGTACTTC. Amino acids: CAISPRTSERETQYF.